Listed below are T cell receptor beta chains from one sample, sequenced in a study of early T cells in non-severe SARS-CoV-2 infection. One entry per CDR3 protein results from TCRdb running MiXCR on the 5' RACE reads. The top ten hold 6.5% of the sample, which has about 50,000 distinct CDR3 sequences, 10% seen once. The sample comprised whole blood. The receptors were gathered from an adult who was a healthcare worker with PCR-confirmed SARS-CoV-2 infection or an uninfected control (not recorded which). The CDR3 runs from the conserved cysteine through the conserved F or W. A D gene is named only where the DNA matches it firmly. Clone size is shown for a subset of rows, as once, few, many or a class of expanded clone.

j_call d_call v_call clone_size cdr3_aa cdr3_nt
TRBJ2-1 TRBD2 TRBV7-3 few CASSLGLAGGLSYNEQFF TGTGCCAGCAGCTTGGGGCTAGCGGGAGGCCTTTCCTACAATGAGCAGTTCTTC
TRBJ2-2 TRBD2 TRBV20-1 . CSASPRPTSGGELFF TGCAGTGCTAGCCCCCGGCCTACTAGCGGCGGGGAGCTGTTTTTT
TRBJ2-5 TRBD1 TRBV5-4 many CASSSRQGQDF TGTGCCAGCAGCTCCCGACAGGGTCAGGACTTC
TRBJ1-5 TRBD1 TRBV7-2 many CASSLDRGGGQPQHF TGTGCCAGCAGCTTAGACAGGGGAGGAGGTCAGCCCCAGCATTTT
TRBJ2-7 . TRBV3-1 many CASSPGLRQYF TGTGCCAGCAGCCCCGGGCTGAGGCAGTACTTC
TRBJ1-2 TRBD1 TRBV7-2 few CASSPPKTTGQTYGYTF TGTGCCAGCAGCCCGCCAAAGACTACGGGACAGACCTATGGCTACACCTTC
TRBJ1-1 TRBD1 TRBV18 few CASSPRQGNAEAFF TGTGCCAGCTCACCGCGACAGGGGAACGCTGAAGCTTTCTTT
TRBJ2-7 . TRBV20-1 many CSAGGSYEQYF TGCAGTGCAGGGGGCTCCTACGAGCAGTACTTC
TRBJ2-3 . TRBV4-2 few CAAGGGETDTQYF TGTGCCGCCGGAGGAGGCGAAACAGATACGCAGTATTTT
TRBJ2-1 TRBD2 TRBV2 . CATQRRGRGDEQFF TGTGCCACCCAGCGCCGGGGCCGGGGGGATGAGCAGTTCTTC
TRBJ2-7 . TRBV29-1 many CSVGPGGTYEQYF TGCAGCGTTGGGCCCGGGGGAACCTACGAGCAGTACTTC
TRBJ2-3 TRBD2 TRBV7-2 many CASSLNRLAGLPDTQYF TGTGCCAGCAGCTTAAATAGGCTAGCGGGATTGCCAGATACGCAGTATTTT
TRBJ2-1 TRBD2 TRBV19 many CASSISGTSGYNEQFF TGTGCCAGTAGTATTTCCGGGACTAGCGGCTACAATGAGCAGTTCTTC
TRBJ2-3 . TRBV29-1 . CSSDFGSLADTQYF TGCAGCTCAGATTTTGGGAGTTTGGCAGATACGCAGTATTTT
TRBJ2-7 . TRBV9 many CASSAGRGTYEQYF TGTGCCAGCAGCGCAGGACGGGGGACCTACGAGCAGTACTTC
TRBJ2-5 . TRBV20-1 many CSAGKPRETQYF TGCAGTGCTGGGAAGCCCAGGGAGACCCAGTACTTC
TRBJ1-2 . TRBV7-9 many CASSLLNWGYTF TGTGCCAGCAGCTTACTGAACTGGGGCTACACCTTC
TRBJ1-2 . TRBV6-5 . CASSLTPSYGYTF TGTGCCAGCAGCCTAACTCCCTCCTATGGCTACACCTTC
TRBJ2-5 . TRBV2 few CASTPDIHLGGGTQYF TGTGCCAGCACGCCTGACATCCACTTAGGGGGTGGGACCCAGTACTTC
TRBJ2-1 . TRBV5-1 few CASSPITGQPEQFF TGCGCCAGCAGCCCCATAACGGGACAACCTGAGCAGTTCTTC
TRBJ2-2 . TRBV5-5 . CASSLLPGELFF TGTGCCAGCAGCTTGCTGCCCGGGGAGCTGTTTTTT
TRBJ2-2 . TRBV9 few CASTGQSGGELFF TGTGCCAGCACGGGGCAGTCTGGCGGGGAGCTGTTTTTT
TRBJ2-7 . TRBV5-1 many CASSLDRGLYEQYF TGCGCCAGCAGCTTGGATCGGGGTCTGTACGAGCAGTACTTC
TRBJ2-3 TRBD2 TRBV29-1 many CSVESGLAGVTDTQYF TGCAGCGTTGAATCCGGACTAGCGGGAGTTACAGATACGCAGTATTTT
TRBJ2-5 . TRBV2 few CATALKETQYF TGTGCCACCGCCCTTAAAGAGACCCAGTACTTC
TRBJ2-4 . TRBV11-3 few CASSLVVSLAKNIQYF TGTGCCAGCAGCTTAGTGGTCAGTCTAGCCAAAAACATTCAGTACTTC
TRBJ2-5 TRBD2 TRBV4-1 . CASSQDYPRTSAMQETQYF TGCGCCAGCAGCCAAGATTATCCTCGTACTAGCGCAATGCAAGAGACCCAGTACTTC
TRBJ1-5 . TRBV9 many CASSPRAGNQPQHF TGTGCCAGCAGCCCCCGTGCGGGCAATCAGCCCCAGCATTTT
TRBJ2-3 TRBD2 TRBV7-8 many CASSLISGSGDTQYF TGTGCCAGCAGCTTAATTAGCGGGAGTGGAGATACGCAGTATTTT
TRBJ2-2 . TRBV5-1 many CASSPRVSGELFF TGCGCCAGCAGCCCGAGGGTATCCGGGGAGCTGTTTTTT
TRBJ1-5 . TRBV3-1 . CASSQDRRTVNQPQHF TGTGCCAGCAGCCAAGATCGAAGGACAGTAAATCAGCCCCAGCATTTT
TRBJ2-2 TRBD2 TRBV12-3/TRBV12-4 few CASSFPGLAGPTGELFF TGTGCCAGCAGTTTCCCCGGACTAGCGGGACCCACCGGGGAGCTGTTTTTT
TRBJ2-2 TRBD1 TRBV29-1 few CSGRTGSPGELFF TGCAGCGGAAGGACAGGGAGCCCCGGGGAGCTGTTTTTT
TRBJ2-7 TRBD2 TRBV7-4 . CASSFRSGLAGLSYEQYF TGTGCCAGCAGCTTCAGGTCCGGGCTAGCGGGCCTTAGCTACGAGCAGTACTTC
TRBJ2-7 TRBD1 TRBV29-1 . CSPIVRDRGHEQYF TGCAGCCCCATCGTAAGGGACAGGGGCCACGAGCAGTACTTC
TRBJ1-1 . TRBV11-2 many CASSLGPGASLSNTEAFF TGTGCCAGCAGCTTAGGACCGGGGGCTAGTCTATCGAACACTGAAGCTTTCTTT
TRBJ1-5 . TRBV24-1 few CATTYRGLHSNQPQHF TGTGCCACCACCTACCGGGGCCTGCATAGCAATCAGCCCCAGCATTTT
TRBJ2-7 TRBD2 TRBV25-1 many CASRGLAGVDYEQYF TGTGCCAGCCGGGGACTAGCGGGAGTAGACTACGAGCAGTACTTC
TRBJ1-6 . TRBV4-2 . CASSQDTPLQGYNSPLHF TGTGCCAGCAGCCAAGACACTCCCTTGCAGGGTTATAATTCACCCCTCCACTTT
TRBJ2-3 . TRBV4-2 many CASSQALADTQYF TGTGCCAGCAGCCAAGCATTGGCAGATACGCAGTATTTT